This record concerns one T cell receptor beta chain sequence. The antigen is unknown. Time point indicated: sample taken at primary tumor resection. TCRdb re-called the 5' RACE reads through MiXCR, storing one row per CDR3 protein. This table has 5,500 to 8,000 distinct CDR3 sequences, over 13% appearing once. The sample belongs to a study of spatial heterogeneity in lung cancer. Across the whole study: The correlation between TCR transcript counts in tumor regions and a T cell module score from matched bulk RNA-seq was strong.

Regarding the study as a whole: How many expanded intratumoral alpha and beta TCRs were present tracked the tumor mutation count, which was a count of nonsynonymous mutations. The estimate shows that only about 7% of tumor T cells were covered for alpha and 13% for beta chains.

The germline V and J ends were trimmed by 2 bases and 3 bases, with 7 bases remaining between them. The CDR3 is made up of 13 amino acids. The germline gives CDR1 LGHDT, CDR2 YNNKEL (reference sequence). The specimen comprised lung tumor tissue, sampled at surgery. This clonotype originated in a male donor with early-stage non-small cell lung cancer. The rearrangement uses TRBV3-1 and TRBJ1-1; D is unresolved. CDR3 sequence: CASSQSQDTEAFF. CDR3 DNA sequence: TGTGCCAGCAGCCAATCCCAGGACACTGAAGCTTTCTTT.